This TCR beta chain was identified in a study of T cell repertoires in cytomegalovirus infection. Study-wide context: Public TCR beta signatures were indicative of both CMV infection and a matching HLA type. General observations from the study: What dominated the ex vivo response were HLA-C-restricted CMV-specific TCR beta clonotypes. Carriage of CMV together with the relevant HLA was identifiable through cumulative public TCR beta family frequency.

This clonotype came up a few times. What it recognizes is unknown. TCRdb itself ran the reads through MiXCR, one entry per CDR3 protein. The sample consists of 200,000 to 300,000 distinct CDR3 sequences, over 8% of them appearing once. Germline CDR1 and CDR2: MDHEN and SYDVKM. V lost 3 bases and J 5 bases, leaving 10 bases between the germline ends. The CDR3 is 14 residues long. Sequencing was performed on PBMCs. This TCR derives from a human donor in good health (CMV status not recorded). Some clones in this sample may be carry-over from other donors' samples. The chain uses TRBV28 and TRBJ1-4; D not resolved. CDR3 in DNA: TGTGCCAGCAGTTTTCTTCGGGAGAATGAAAAACTGTTTTTT. Translation: CASSFLRENEKLFF.